This is a list of T cell receptor beta chains from one sample in a study of STAT3 mutations in large granular lymphocyte leukemia. Libraries were prepared by immunoSEQ multiplex PCR; TCRdb keeps only in-frame clonotypes and omits some of them. The sample yields more than 10,000 clones, approximately 88% seen once. Source material: PBMCs. The receptors here all came from a human donor with T large granular lymphocyte leukemia. Some clones in this sample may be carry-over from other donors' samples. Both conserved end residues are part of each CDR3. Each record gives: D gene, clone size, V gene, J gene, CDR3 protein, CDR3 DNA. A D gene is named only where the DNA matches it firmly. Size values are once, few and many counts, or a class for expanded clones, and some rows have none.

TRBD2	-	TRBV5-4	TRBJ2-5	CASSLVVRGGETQYF	TGTGCCAGCAGCTTGGTGGTCCGGGGGGGAGAGACCCAGTACTTC
-	-	TRBV19	TRBJ1-3	CASTLRGAGSVGNTIYF	TGTGCCAGTACCCTGCGGGGCGCGGGGTCCGTTGGAAACACCATATATTTT
TRBD1	few	TRBV4-1	TRBJ2-1	CASSQGQINEQFF	TGCGCCAGCAGCCAGGGACAGATCAATGAGCAGTTCTTC
TRBD2	-	TRBV11-2	TRBJ2-1	CASSLDRPLAVEDEQFF	TGTGCCAGCAGCTTAGATCGCCCGCTAGCGGTCGAAGATGAGCAGTTCTTC
TRBD1	-	TRBV6-5	TRBJ2-7	CASSSSGTGDYEQYF	TGTGCCAGCAGTTCCTCCGGGACAGGGGACTACGAGCAGTACTTC
-	-	TRBV30	TRBJ1-5	CAWSLAGIHHNQPQHF	TGTGCCTGGAGTCTGGCGGGGATCCATCACAATCAGCCCCAGCATTTT
TRBD2	-	TRBV30	TRBJ2-3	CAWTTSGIDTQYF	TGTGCCTGGACGACTAGCGGGATTGATACGCAGTATTTT
TRBD1	-	TRBV7-2	TRBJ1-1	CASSSTGVAFF	TGTGCCAGCAGCTCGACAGGGGTCGCTTTCTTT
TRBD1	-	TRBV7-6	TRBJ2-5	CASSSSPVDRELYF	TGTGCCAGCAGCTCATCGCCGGTCGACAGGGAGCTGTACTTC
TRBD2	once	TRBV5-4	TRBJ2-1	CASRTSGVSYNEQFF	TGTGCCAGCAGGACTAGCGGGGTCTCCTACAATGAGCAGTTCTTC
-	-	TRBV4-1	TRBJ2-3	CASSQDGRPPQYF	TGCGCCAGCAGCCAAGACGGACGCCCACCGCAGTATTTT
-	few	TRBV5-4	TRBJ2-6	CASSLEGWGANVLTF	TGTGCCAGCAGCTTGGAAGGATGGGGGGCCAACGTCCTGACTTTC
-	few	TRBV7-3	TRBJ1-1	CASSLMGPGTEAFF	TGTGCCAGCAGCTTAATGGGCCCCGGAACTGAAGCTTTCTTT
-	-	TRBV9	TRBJ1-1	CASSPQQGVNTEAFF	TGTGCCAGCAGCCCCCAACAGGGAGTCAACACTGAAGCTTTCTTT
TRBD1	-	TRBV7-2	TRBJ2-5	CASSFNAGTGEETQYF	TGTGCCAGCAGCTTTAACGCCGGGACAGGGGAAGAGACCCAGTACTTC
-	-	TRBV7-8	TRBJ2-2	CASSPGPHVGELFF	TGTGCCAGCAGCCCGGGACCTCACGTCGGGGAGCTGTTTTTT
TRBD2	-	TRBV6-5	TRBJ2-7	CASSPSGSYEQYF	TGTGCCAGCAGTCCTAGCGGCAGCTACGAGCAGTACTTC
-	-	TRBV25-1	TRBJ2-3	CASMKQGSDTQYF	TGTGCCAGCATGAAACAGGGTTCAGATACGCAGTATTTT
TRBD1	once	TRBV5-1	TRBJ2-3	CASSLEGQGVTDTQYF	TGCGCCAGCAGCTTAGAAGGACAGGGGGTTACAGATACGCAGTATTTT
-	once	TRBV7-2	TRBJ1-2	CASSLAQGHLIYGYTF	TGTGCCAGCAGCTTAGCCCAGGGACACCTTATCTATGGCTACACCTTC
-	-	TRBV4-1	TRBJ1-2	CASSPDRENYGYTF	TGCGCCAGCAGCCCCGACCGGGAGAACTATGGCTACACCTTC
-	-	TRBV29-1	TRBJ1-6	CSVLWGGNSPLHF	TGCAGCGTCCTTTGGGGCGGTAATTCACCCCTCCACTTT
-	-	TRBV10-3	TRBJ2-6	CAISEFRSGANVLTF	TGTGCCATCAGTGAATTCCGTTCTGGGGCCAACGTCCTGACTTTC
-	-	TRBV20-1	TRBJ2-5	CSPQHQETQYF	TGCAGTCCGCAACACCAAGAGACCCAGTACTTC